This TCR beta chain was observed in a study of regulatory T cells in long-lasting Graves disease (dated by TCRdb to the early 2020s). Study-level background: Patients with newly diagnosed Graves' disease had been on antithyroid drugs for under 3 months. Persistent Graves' disease patients were compared with newly diagnosed Graves' disease patients by peripheral blood TCR sequencing and RNA sequencing. The study was conducted in China and was registered as a clinical trial. A total of about 33 samples were covered by TCR sequencing, comprising some 13 persistent and around 20 newly diagnosed Graves' disease patients.

General conclusions and limits of the study: Compared with newly diagnosed patients, patients with persistent Graves' disease had lower TCR Shannon entropy and fewer highly expanded clones, which suggests clonal expansion. The small sample size was acknowledged by the authors as a limitation that may reduce accuracy. More public clonotypes were shared among persistent patients (under 3,000) than among newly diagnosed patients (just under 1,000). Persistent disease showed preferential use of TRBV28, TRBJ1-2 and TRBJ2-5, whereas newly diagnosed disease favored TRBV20-1 and TRBJ2-1. Only peripheral blood was studied, because thyroid tissue, the primary lesion, was inaccessible. Only the TCR beta chain was sequenced and analyzed.

Libraries were prepared through multiplex PCR. Reads for this sample came from an Illumina HiSeq 4000. TCR beta libraries were built with iRepertoire HTBI primers and Arm-PCR amplification of CDR3 regions. Before sequencing, the PCR products went through gel purification. In the paper's pipeline: Across samples, around 62 TRBV and roughly 13 TRBJ segments were identified and used for gene usage analysis of CDR3 amino acid clonotypes. COPE and FqMerger were used to merge the filtered high-quality paired reads into contigs. BLAST was used to align contigs to IMGT TRBV, TRBD and TRBJ reference genes, and CDR3 was defined according to IMGT. Clonotypes above 0.1% frequency were classified as highly expanded clones. Shannon entropy was used to measure repertoire diversity, and the Gini coefficient was used to measure V-J evenness. Public clonotypes were defined as clonotypes shared by more than one individual. TCRdb reworked the public reads: Q25 trimming with fastp, MiXCR clone assembly, productive beta chains retained. Here each entry gathers all rows of one CDR3 protein and keeps the most common genes and DNA. TCRdb's processing, not the authors', yielded these V and J calls. Here the sample has roughly 410,000 distinct CDR3 sequences; approximately 15% occur a single time. The biggest ten clones account for under 9% of the sample.

The germline V gene (reference sequence) gives CDR1 as GTSNPN and CDR2 as SVGIG. V is cut by 2 bases and J by 1 base, and the space between the germline ends is 11 bases. Measured from the cysteine to the phenylalanine, the CDR3 is 14 residues long. Only the CDR3 DNA is retained, 42 bases long and in frame from the first base. This clonotype was seen a few times. There is no known antigen for this receptor. No much larger clone is present one base from it, and per-base qualities are unavailable. The sample's time point label, decoded: newly diagnosed GD, antithyroid drugs for less than 3 months. RNA was extracted from PBMCs in TRIzol for both TCR sequencing and RNA sequencing. The diagnosis of Graves' disease followed American Thyroid Association guidelines. Recruitment of patients was carried out at an endocrinology department in Xi'an, China. Each patient gave approximately 10 milliliters of peripheral blood, collected in an EDTA anticoagulant tube. Ficoll Paque Plus density gradient separation was used to isolate PBMCs, and no additional T cell sorting was done. RNA quality was checked with an Agilent 2100 Bioanalyzer and agarose gel, and concentration with a NanoDrop 2000.

A further study also used this sample, focusing on T cells in Graves' hyperthyroidism and ophthalmopathy. Taken from the second paper: Stable Graves' hyperthyroidism was defined as the absence of progression to ophthalmopathy over 18 months of follow-up. The hyperthyroidism patients were between 18 and 65 years old and newly diagnosed, with a disease duration of less than 2 months. Exclusion was applied to patients with uncontrolled infections, other autoimmune diseases, pregnancy or lactation. Diagnoses were based on clinical symptoms, serum thyroxine and TRAb, thyroid ultrasound and orbital computed tomography. A first-round RT-PCR of the TCR CDR3 used the HTBI primer set with the Qiagen OneStep RT-PCR kit. Most expanded thyroid clonotypes (frequency above 0.001) were also found in blood, which suggests that blood repertoires may mirror thyroid immune responses. A 13 V-J signature model separated ophthalmopathy from stable hyperthyroidism, with approximately 86% sensitivity and 81% to 82% specificity in cross-validation and 80%/75% in testing. In validation, the model predicted progression to ophthalmopathy a median of approximately 6.3 months before onset, with roughly 70% sensitivity and around 76% specificity. To identify distinguishing TCR V-J signatures, a discovery cohort of around 100 patients was used, comprising some 45 with Graves' ophthalmopathy and 57 with stable Graves' hyperthyroidism. An independent validation cohort of under 20 hyperthyroidism patients and roughly 16 patients who later progressed to ophthalmopathy tested prospective prediction of ophthalmopathy. For training and testing, the 100 or so patients in the discovery cohort were randomly divided in a 7:3 ratio. In addition, the study compared T-cell repertoires in thyroid tissue and in blood from over 5 Graves' hyperthyroidism patients. Once sampling was done, hyperthyroidism patients were given methimazole at a starting dose of 30 mg daily, whereas ophthalmopathy patients were given high-dose intravenous methylprednisolone. The libraries were constructed in a second round of multiplex PCR and then size-selected and purified. Libraries were sequenced paired-end with 100 bp reads on an Illumina HiSeq2000. Raw data were processed with SOAPnuke, discarding reads with adapters, uncalled bases, mean Phred below 15, or no exact constant-primer or identifier match. COPE v1.2.5 was used to merge high-quality paired reads, and clonotypes were defined as unique nucleotide sequences. Clonotypes were aligned to IMGT TRBV, TRBD and TRBJ reference segments using MiTCR v1.1. Analysis was restricted to V-J combinations with a frequency above 0.0001, which covered roughly 99% of repertoires. The TCS score was defined as the ratio of F50 (clonal expansion) to E x V (chaos), calculated using BLOSUM62-based TCRdist between CDR3 peptides within each V-J. Welch's t-statistics and random forest reduced roughly 540 V-J features to around 14, which were used in a naive Bayes classifier (R e1071). Sample size was not statistically predetermined, and blinding of investigators to group allocation was not performed. The paper reports TCR Vbeta CDR3 sequencing of 140 or so peripheral blood samples: 43 ophthalmopathy, approximately 74 hyperthyroidism and approximately 17 progressor patients.

The receptor chain draws on TRBV30 and TRBJ1-1; matching of 5 bases hints at TRBD1 as the D gene. Sequencing used peripheral blood mononuclear cells (PBMCs), obtained at new diagnosis, from a patient treated with antithyroid drugs. The receptor's source is a woman aged 40 to 50 with Graves disease. Donor details come from another sample of the same person, matched by shared clones. This receptor carries the CDR3 CAWSLIGGNTEAFF. The DNA reads as follows: TGTGCCTGGAGTCTCATCGGGGGGAACACTGAAGCTTTCTTT.